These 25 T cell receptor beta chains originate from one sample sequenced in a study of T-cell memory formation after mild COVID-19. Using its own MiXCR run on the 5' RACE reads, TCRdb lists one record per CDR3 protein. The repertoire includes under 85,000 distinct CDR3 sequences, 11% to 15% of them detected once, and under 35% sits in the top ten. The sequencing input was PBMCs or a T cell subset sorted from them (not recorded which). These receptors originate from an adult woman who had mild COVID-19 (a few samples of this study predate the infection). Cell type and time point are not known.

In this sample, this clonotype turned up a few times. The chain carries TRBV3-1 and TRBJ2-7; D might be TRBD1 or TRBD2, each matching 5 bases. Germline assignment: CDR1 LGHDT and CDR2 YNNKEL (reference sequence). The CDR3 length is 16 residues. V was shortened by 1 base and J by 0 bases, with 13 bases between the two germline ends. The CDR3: CASSQGLRDLSYEQYF. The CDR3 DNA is TGTGCCAGCAGCCAAGGCCTCCGGGACCTCTCCTACGAGCAGTACTTC.

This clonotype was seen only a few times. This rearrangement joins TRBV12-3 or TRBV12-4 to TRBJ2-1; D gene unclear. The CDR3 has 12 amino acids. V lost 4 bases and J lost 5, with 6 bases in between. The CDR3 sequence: CASSYTHNEQFF. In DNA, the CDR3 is TGTGCCAGCAGTTACACCCACAATGAGCAGTTCTTC.

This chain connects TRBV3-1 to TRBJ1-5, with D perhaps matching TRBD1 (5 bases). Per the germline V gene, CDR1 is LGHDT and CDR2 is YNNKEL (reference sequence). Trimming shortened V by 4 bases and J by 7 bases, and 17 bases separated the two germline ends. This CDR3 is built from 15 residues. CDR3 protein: CASSRSGTTAQPQHF. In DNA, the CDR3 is TGTGCCAGCAGCCGTTCCGGGACCACAGCCCAGCCCCAGCATTTT.

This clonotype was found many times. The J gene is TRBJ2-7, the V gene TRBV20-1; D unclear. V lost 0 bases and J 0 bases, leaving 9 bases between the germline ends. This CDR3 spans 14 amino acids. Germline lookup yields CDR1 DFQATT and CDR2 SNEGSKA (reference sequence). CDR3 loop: CSARDLGGSYEQYF. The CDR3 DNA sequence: TGCAGTGCTAGAGATCTCGGCGGCTCCTACGAGCAGTACTTC.

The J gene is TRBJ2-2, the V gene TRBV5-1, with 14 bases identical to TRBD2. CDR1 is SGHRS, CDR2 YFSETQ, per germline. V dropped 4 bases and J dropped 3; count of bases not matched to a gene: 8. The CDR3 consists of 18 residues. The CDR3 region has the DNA TGCGCCAGCAGCCCCCGACTAGCGGGAGGGGCGGACACCGGGGAGCTGTTTTTT. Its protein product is CASSPRLAGGADTGELFF.

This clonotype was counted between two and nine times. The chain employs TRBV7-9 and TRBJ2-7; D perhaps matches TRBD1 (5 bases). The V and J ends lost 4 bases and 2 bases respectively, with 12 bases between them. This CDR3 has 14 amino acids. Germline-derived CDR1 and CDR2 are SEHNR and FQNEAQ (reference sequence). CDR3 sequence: CASSSDTAPYEQYF. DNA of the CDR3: TGTGCCAGCAGCTCGGACACCGCACCCTACGAGCAGTACTTC.

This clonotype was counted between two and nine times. CDR3 loop: CASRDDTGFYEQYF. DNA for the CDR3: TGTGCCAGCAGAGATGACACAGGGTTCTACGAGCAGTACTTC. The V gene is TRBV27, the J gene TRBJ2-7; TRBD1 might be the D (6 bases). V shed 6 bases and J shed 3 bases, with 15 bases lying between them. CDR1 MNHEY and CDR2 SMNVEV come from the germline V gene (reference sequence). This CDR3 has 14 residues.

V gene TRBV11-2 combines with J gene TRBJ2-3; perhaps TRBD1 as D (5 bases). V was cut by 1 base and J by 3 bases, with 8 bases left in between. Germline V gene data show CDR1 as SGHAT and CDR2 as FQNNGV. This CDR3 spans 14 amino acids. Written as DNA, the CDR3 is TGTGCCAGCAGCTTAGTGGGGCTAACAGATACGCAGTATTTT. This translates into CASSLVGLTDTQYF.

In DNA form, the CDR3 reads TGCAGCGTTACCGTCGGACAGGGCGTCTACGAGCAGTACTTC. This translates into CSVTVGQGVYEQYF. This rearrangement joins TRBV29-1 to TRBJ2-7; TRBD1 aligns across 8 bases. This CDR3 contains 14 residues. The J segment lost 3 bases and the V segment lost 5 bases, leaving 9 bases of the junction unmatched. Germline V CDR1 and CDR2: SQVTM, ANQGSEA.

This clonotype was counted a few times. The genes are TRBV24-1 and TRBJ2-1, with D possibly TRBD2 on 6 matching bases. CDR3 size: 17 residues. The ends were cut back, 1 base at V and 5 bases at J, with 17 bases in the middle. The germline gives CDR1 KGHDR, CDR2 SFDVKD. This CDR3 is CATSDFGLAGLHNEQFF. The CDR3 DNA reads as TGTGCCACCAGTGATTTCGGGTTGGCGGGGCTACACAATGAGCAGTTCTTC.

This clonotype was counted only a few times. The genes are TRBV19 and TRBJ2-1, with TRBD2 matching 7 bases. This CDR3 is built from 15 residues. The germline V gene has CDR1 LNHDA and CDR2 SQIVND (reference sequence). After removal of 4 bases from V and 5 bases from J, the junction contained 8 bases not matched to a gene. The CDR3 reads CASSTPSGLNNEQFF. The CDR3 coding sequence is TGTGCCAGTAGTACTCCTAGCGGTTTAAACAATGAGCAGTTCTTC.

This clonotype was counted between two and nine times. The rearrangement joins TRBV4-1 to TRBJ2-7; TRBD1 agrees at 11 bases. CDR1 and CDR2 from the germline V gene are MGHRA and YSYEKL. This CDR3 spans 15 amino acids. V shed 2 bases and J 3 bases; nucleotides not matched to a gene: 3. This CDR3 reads CASSQTGTGGYEQYF. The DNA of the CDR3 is TGCGCCAGCAGCCAAACCGGGACAGGGGGCTACGAGCAGTACTTC.

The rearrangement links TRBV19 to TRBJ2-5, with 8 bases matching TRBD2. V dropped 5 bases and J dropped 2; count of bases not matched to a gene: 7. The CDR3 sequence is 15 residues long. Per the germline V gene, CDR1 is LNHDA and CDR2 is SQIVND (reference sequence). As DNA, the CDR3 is TGTGCCAGTAGTCTGAGGACTAGCCGACAAGAGACCCAGTACTTC. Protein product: CASSLRTSRQETQYF.

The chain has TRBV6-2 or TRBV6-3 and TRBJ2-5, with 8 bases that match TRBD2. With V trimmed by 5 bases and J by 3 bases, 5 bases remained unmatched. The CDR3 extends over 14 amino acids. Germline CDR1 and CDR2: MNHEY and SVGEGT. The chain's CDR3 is CASSRTSLEETQYF. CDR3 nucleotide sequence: TGTGCCAGCAGTCGGACTAGCCTTGAAGAGACCCAGTACTTC.

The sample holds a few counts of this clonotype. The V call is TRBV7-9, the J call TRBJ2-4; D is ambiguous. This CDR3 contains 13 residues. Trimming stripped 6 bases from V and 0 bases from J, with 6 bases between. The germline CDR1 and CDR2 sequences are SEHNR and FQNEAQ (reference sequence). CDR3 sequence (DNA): TGTGCCAGCAGTACCTTAGCCAAAAACATTCAGTACTTC. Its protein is CASSTLAKNIQYF. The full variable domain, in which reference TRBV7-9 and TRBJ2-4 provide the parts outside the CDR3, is DTGVSQNPRHKITKRGQNVTFRCDPISEHNRLYWYRQTLGQGPEFLTYFQNEAQLEKSRLLSDRFSAERPKGSFSTLEIQRTEQGDSAMYLCASSTLAKNIQYFGAGTRLSVL.

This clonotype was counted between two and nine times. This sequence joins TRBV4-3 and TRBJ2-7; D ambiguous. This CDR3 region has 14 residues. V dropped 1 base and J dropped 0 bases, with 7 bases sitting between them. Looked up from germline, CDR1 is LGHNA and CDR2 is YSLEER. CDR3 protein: CASSQGKHSYEQYF. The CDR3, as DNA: TGCGCCAGCAGCCAAGGAAAACACTCCTACGAGCAGTACTTC.

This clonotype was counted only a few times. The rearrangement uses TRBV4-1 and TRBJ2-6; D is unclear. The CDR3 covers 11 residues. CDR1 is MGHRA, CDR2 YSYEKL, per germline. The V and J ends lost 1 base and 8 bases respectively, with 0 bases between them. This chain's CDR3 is CASSQANVLTF. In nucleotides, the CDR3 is TGCGCCAGCAGCCAAGCCAACGTCCTGACTTTC.

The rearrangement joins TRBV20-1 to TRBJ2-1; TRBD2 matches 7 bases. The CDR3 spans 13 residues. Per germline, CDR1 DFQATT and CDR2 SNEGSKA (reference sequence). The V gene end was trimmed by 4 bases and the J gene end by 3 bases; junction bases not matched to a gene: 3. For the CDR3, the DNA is TGCAGTGCTATTCTAGCGGACTACAATGAGCAGTTCTTC. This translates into CSAILADYNEQFF.

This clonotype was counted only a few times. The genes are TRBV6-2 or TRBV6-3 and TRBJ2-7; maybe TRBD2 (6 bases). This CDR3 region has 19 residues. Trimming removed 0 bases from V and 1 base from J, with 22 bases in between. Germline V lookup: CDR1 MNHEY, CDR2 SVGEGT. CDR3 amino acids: CASSYSEGSNSIISYEQYF. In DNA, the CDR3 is TGTGCCAGCAGTTACTCGGAGGGGAGCAATTCAATAATATCCTACGAGCAGTACTTC.

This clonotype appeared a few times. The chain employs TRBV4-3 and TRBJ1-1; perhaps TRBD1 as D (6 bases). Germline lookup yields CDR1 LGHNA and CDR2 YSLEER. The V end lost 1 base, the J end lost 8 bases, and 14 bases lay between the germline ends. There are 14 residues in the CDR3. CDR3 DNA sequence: TGCGCCAGCAGCCAAGTGGGGGGCCAGGGGGAAGCTTTCTTT. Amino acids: CASSQVGGQGEAFF.

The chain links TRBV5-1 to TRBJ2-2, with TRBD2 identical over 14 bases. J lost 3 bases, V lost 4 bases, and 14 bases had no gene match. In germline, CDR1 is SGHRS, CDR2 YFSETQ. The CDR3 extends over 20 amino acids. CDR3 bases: TGCGCCAGCAGCCAATGGGGACTAGCGGGAGTGGTTGACGACACCGGGGAGCTGTTTTTT. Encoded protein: CASSQWGLAGVVDDTGELFF.

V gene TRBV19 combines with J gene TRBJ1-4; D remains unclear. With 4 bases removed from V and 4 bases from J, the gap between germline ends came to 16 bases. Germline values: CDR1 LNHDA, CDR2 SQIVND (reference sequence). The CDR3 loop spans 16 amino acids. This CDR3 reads CASSTFSGPLNEKLFF. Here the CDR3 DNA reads TGTGCCAGTAGTACCTTCTCCGGGCCGCTTAATGAAAAACTGTTTTTT.

CDR3 residues: CASSQTSLYEQYF. DNA of the CDR3: TGTGCCAGCAGCCAGACTTCCCTCTACGAGCAGTACTTC. The genes are TRBV3-1 and TRBJ2-7; D unclear. Germline V gene lookup returns CDR1 LGHDT and CDR2 YNNKEL (reference sequence). The CDR3 is 13 amino acids. V was cut by 3 bases and J by 3 bases, with 9 bases left in between.

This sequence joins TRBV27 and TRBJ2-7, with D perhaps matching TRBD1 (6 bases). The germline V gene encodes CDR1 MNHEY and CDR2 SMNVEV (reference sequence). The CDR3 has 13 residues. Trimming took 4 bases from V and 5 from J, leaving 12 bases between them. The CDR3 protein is CASSSRGNHEQYF. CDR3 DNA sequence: TGTGCCAGCAGTTCCAGGGGCAACCACGAGCAGTACTTC.

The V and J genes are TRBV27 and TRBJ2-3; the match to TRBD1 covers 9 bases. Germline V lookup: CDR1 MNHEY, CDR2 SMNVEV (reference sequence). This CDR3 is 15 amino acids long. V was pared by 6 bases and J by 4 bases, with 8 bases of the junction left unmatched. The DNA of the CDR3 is TGTGCCAGCAGCTATACAGGGGGCGCGGCAGATACGCAGTATTTT. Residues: CASSYTGGAADTQYF.